This T cell receptor beta chain was obtained from a study of blood T cells in healthy people across ages. Through a sample-barcoded 5' primer and a J-beta primer mix, a second PCR was run for roughly 6 to 11 cycles. TCRdb ran MiXCR on the 5' RACE reads and lists one entry per CDR3 protein. The sample has approximately 1.5 million distinct CDR3 sequences; less than 45% are singletons. From germline, CDR1 is SNHLY and CDR2 FYNNEI. This CDR3 has 13 amino acids. V lost 3 bases and J 7 bases, leaving 13 bases between the germline ends. Sequencing input: blood. The sequence was obtained from a woman aged 18-29 years in good health. The chain recombines TRBV2 with TRBJ2-7; D not certain. The CDR3 sequence: CASSETFYNEQYF. The CDR3, as DNA: TGTGCCAGCAGTGAGACTTTTTACAATGAGCAGTACTTC.